Below, 29 T cell receptor beta chains from the same sample are listed, as sequenced in a study of shared clonotypes between healthy human individuals. The repertoire was sequenced with immunoSEQ multiplex PCR; TCRdb's copy has only in-frame clones and lacks some. The sample has approximately 590,000 clones, roughly 95% seen once. Naive CD8 cells lacked CD45RO and underwent positive selection for CCR7, leaving out terminally differentiated effector memory CD45RA+ cells. The sample consisted of naive CD8+ T cells sorted from blood. These receptors all come from a woman under 40 in good health.

The chain uses TRBV16 and TRBJ2-7, with D possibly TRBD1 on 5 matching bases. Germline loops: CDR1 KGHSY, CDR2 FQNENV. The CDR3 spans 14 residues. V shed 0 bases and J shed 6 bases, with 12 bases lying between them. The CDR3 protein is CASSQSWGYGEQYF. CDR3 DNA: TGTGCCAGCAGCCAATCTTGGGGCTACGGCGAGCAGTACTTC.

Points on this clone: Here the CDR3 omits its conserved ending phenylalanine or tryptophan, so a read error is the likely source. The rearrangement joins TRBV7-9 to TRBJ1-1, with D hard to call. Germline CDR1 is SEHNR and CDR2 is FQNEAQ (reference sequence). CDR3 size: 12 residues. With 5 bases removed from V and 6 bases from J, the gap between germline ends came to 10 bases. The DNA of the CDR3 is TGTGCCAGCAGCAGTGACACGCCTGAAGCTTTCCTT. It yields the protein CASSSDTPEAFL.

For this clone: Other DNA sequences in this specimen translate into the identical CDR3. The gene calls are TRBV28 and TRBJ2-7, with 9 bases matching TRBD1. The CDR3 covers 14 residues. CDR1 and CDR2 from the germline V gene are MDHEN and SYDVKM. J gave up 2 bases and V 5 bases, and 4 bases lay outside the gene matches. This CDR3 reads CASSTGQGPYEQYF. The CDR3 nucleotides read TGTGCCAGCAGTACGGGACAGGGCCCCTACGAGCAGTACTTC.

The chain couples TRBV7-9 to TRBJ2-7; possibly TRBD2 for D (6 bases). Trimming took 6 bases from V and 5 from J, leaving 17 bases between them. The CDR3 contains 14 residues. From germline, CDR1 is SEHNR and CDR2 FQNEAQ (reference sequence). CDR3 amino acids: CASRQDLATHEQYF. The CDR3 DNA is TGTGCCAGCAGACAAGATCTAGCGACCCACGAGCAGTACTTC.

The rearrangement uses TRBV11-1 and TRBJ2-3; 7 bases match TRBD2. The CDR3 sequence is 17 residues long. Germline CDR1 is SGHAT and CDR2 is FQDESV (reference sequence). With V trimmed by 1 base and J by 1 base, 8 bases remained unmatched. CDR3 nucleotide sequence: TGTGCCAGCAGCTTAGTAGGAGCGGGGCCCCGCACAGATACGCAGTATTTT. It codes for CASSLVGAGPRTDTQYF.

J is TRBJ2-7 and V is TRBV7-6; D tentatively reads TRBD1 or TRBD2 (5 bases each). The length of the CDR3 is 17 residues. V lost 3 bases, J lost 0 bases, and 18 bases lay in between. Germline V lookup: CDR1 SGHVS, CDR2 FNYEAQ. CDR3 sequence: CASSFSTSGTDSYEQYF. The CDR3 DNA sequence: TGTGCCAGCAGCTTTAGCACCTCCGGGACGGACTCCTACGAGCAGTACTTC.

The chain has TRBV4-1 and TRBJ2-7, with 8 positions matching TRBD2. Germline trimming cut 0 bases from V and 3 bases from J; bases unmatched to any gene: 10. There are 17 residues in the CDR3. Germline V gives CDR1 MGHRA, CDR2 YSYEKL. In nucleotides, the CDR3 is TGCGCCAGCAGCCAAGAAACTTCCGGGACTAGGCTCTACGAGCAGTACTTC. Translating it yields CASSQETSGTRLYEQYF.

The V call is TRBV4-1, the J call TRBJ1-1; TRBD1 is a possible D gene (5 bases). This CDR3 is built from 15 residues. Germline V CDR1 and CDR2: MGHRA, YSYEKL. V dropped 3 bases and J dropped 5 bases, with 16 bases sitting between them. The CDR3 bases are TGCGCCAGCAGCCACTTTAGCAGGGAAGAAACTGAAGCTTTCTTT. Translated: CASSHFSREETEAFF.

As for this clone: Other DNA sequences within the sample encode an identical CDR3. This chain links TRBV5-1 with TRBJ2-7, with D perhaps TRBD1 or TRBD2 (5 bases each). Germline CDR1 reads SGHRS; CDR2 reads YFSETQ. The CDR3 totals 12 residues. Trimming took 0 bases from V and 5 from J, leaving 6 bases between them. The CDR3 protein is CASSLGGDEQYF. The CDR3 coding sequence is TGCGCCAGCAGCTTGGGAGGGGACGAGCAGTACTTC.

The J gene is TRBJ1-1, the V gene TRBV5-4, with TRBD1 identical over 9 bases. Germline CDR1 SGHNT, CDR2 YYREEE (reference sequence). Trimming at V came to 4 bases and at J to 1 base, leaving 11 bases not matched to a gene. The CDR3 extends over 17 amino acids. The CDR3 is CASSPVPGQGGNTEAFF. The CDR3 DNA sequence: TGTGCCAGCAGCCCGGTCCCGGGACAGGGTGGGAACACTGAAGCTTTCTTT.

The V and J genes are TRBV28 and TRBJ1-5; 11 bases match TRBD1. CDR1 MDHEN and CDR2 SYDVKM come from the germline V gene. This CDR3 spans 16 amino acids. V lost 6 bases and J lost 7; bases outside the gene matches: 11. CDR3 nucleotide sequence: TGTGCCAGCAGGGGCTTGGACAGGGGGCAAGGACAGCCCCAGCATTTT. Amino acids: CASRGLDRGQGQPQHF.

The rearrangement joins TRBV5-4 to TRBJ1-1; D is uncertain. The germline CDR1 and CDR2 sequences are SGHNT and YYREEE (reference sequence). The V and J ends lost 4 bases and 0 bases respectively, with 13 bases between them. This CDR3 region has 15 residues. Written as DNA, the CDR3 is TGTGCCAGCAGCCCTATCGAACTCATGAACACTGAAGCTTTCTTT. Translating gives CASSPIELMNTEAFF.

The rearrangement uses TRBV5-4 and TRBJ2-6; TRBD1 matches 8 bases. CDR3 length: 17 residues. The germline gives CDR1 SGHNT, CDR2 YYREEE (reference sequence). V shed 0 bases and J 4 bases; nucleotides not matched to a gene: 6. The CDR3 reads CASSLGTGLSGANVLTF. CDR3 in DNA: TGTGCCAGCAGCTTGGGGACAGGGCTCTCCGGGGCCAACGTCCTGACTTTC.

This chain connects TRBV27 to TRBJ2-1; the D is unclear. V lost 3 bases and J 4 bases, leaving 13 bases between the germline ends. The V gene's germline CDR1 is MNHEY and CDR2 SMNVEV (reference sequence). CDR3 length: 15 residues. The CDR3 here is CASSFRSFGYNEQFF. CDR3 bases: TGTGCCAGCAGTTTCCGGAGTTTTGGGTACAATGAGCAGTTCTTC.

This clone has only one observation. The chain recombines TRBV19 with TRBJ2-7, with D perhaps TRBD1 or TRBD2 (5 bases each). V lost 3 bases to trimming and J lost 7 bases, with 19 bases between them. The CDR3 covers 15 residues. Germline CDR1 LNHDA, CDR2 SQIVND (reference sequence). The CDR3 region has the DNA TGTGCCAGTAGTATCGGGGACGCCAATCCTTGGGAGCAGTACTTC. This codes for CASSIGDANPWEQYF. The full variable domain, its missing parts supplied by reference TRBV19 and TRBJ2-7, is DGGITQSPKYLFRKEGQNVTLSCEQNLNHDAMYWYRQDPGQGLRLIYYSQIVNDFQKGDIAEGYSVSREKKESFPLTVTSAQKNPTAFYLCASSIGDANPWEQYFGPGTRLTVT.

This clone was seen only a few times. The gene calls are TRBV5-4 and TRBJ1-2, with D hard to call. Germline V gene sequence: CDR1 SGHNT, CDR2 YYREEE (reference sequence). This CDR3 has 14 amino acids. The V and J ends lost 0 bases and 0 bases respectively, with 6 bases between them. In nucleotides, the CDR3 is TGTGCCAGCAGCTTGGTGGGTTCTAACTATGGCTACACCTTC. Its translation: CASSLVGSNYGYTF.

J is TRBJ2-1 and V is TRBV18; TRBD2 aligns across 10 bases. The CDR3 loop spans 15 amino acids. Trimming removed 6 bases from V and 6 bases from J; junction bases left unmatched: 8. Germline V CDR1 and CDR2: KGHSH, LQKENI. The DNA of the CDR3 is TGTGCCAGCTCTCTCAGGGAGCGGGAGGGCAATGAGCAGTTCTTC. Protein: CASSLREREGNEQFF.

The J gene is TRBJ2-1, the V gene TRBV16; 8 bases match TRBD2. The CDR3 loop spans 14 amino acids. The V and J ends lost 2 bases and 10 bases, in that order; junction bases with no gene match: 7. CDR1 and CDR2 from the germline V gene are KGHSY and FQNENV. Here the CDR3 reads CASSQGLAGVEQFF. Written as DNA, the CDR3 is TGTGCCAGCAGCCAAGGGCTAGCGGGTGTAGAGCAGTTCTTC.

The count of this clone is one. This chain links TRBV19 with TRBJ2-7; the match to TRBD2 covers 8 bases. V shed 3 bases, J shed 0 bases, and the junction held 10 bases outside the gene matches. The germline CDR1 and CDR2 sequences are LNHDA and SQIVND (reference sequence). The length of the CDR3 is 17 residues. The CDR3 sequence is CASSIWFAGGRSYEQYF. The CDR3 region has the DNA TGTGCCAGTAGTATTTGGTTTGCGGGAGGACGCTCCTACGAGCAGTACTTC. Looking up the rest from reference TRBV19 and TRBJ2-7 gives the full variable domain: DGGITQSPKYLFRKEGQNVTLSCEQNLNHDAMYWYRQDPGQGLRLIYYSQIVNDFQKGDIAEGYSVSREKKESFPLTVTSAQKNPTAFYLCASSIWFAGGRSYEQYFGPGTRLTVT.

The chain links TRBV15 to TRBJ1-3; D remains ambiguous. V was trimmed by 0 bases and J by 6 bases, leaving 12 bases between them. The CDR3 sequence is 15 residues long. The germline V gene has CDR1 LNHNV and CDR2 YYDKDF (reference sequence). The CDR3 coding sequence is TGTGCCACCAGCAGAGATAGATGGCAGGCAAACACCATATATTTT. Its protein product is CATSRDRWQANTIYF.

The gene calls are TRBV5-4 and TRBJ2-1; D perhaps matches TRBD1 (6 bases). Germline lookup yields CDR1 SGHNT and CDR2 YYREEE (reference sequence). V was shortened by 1 base and J by 3 bases, with 8 bases between the two germline ends. The CDR3 covers 14 residues. CDR3 coding DNA: TGTGCCAGCAGCTTGCAGGGGAACTACAATGAGCAGTTCTTC. This encodes CASSLQGNYNEQFF.

The CDR3 nucleotides are TGTGCCAGCAGTGACGGGACGGCTCTCAACATTCAGTACTTC. This codes for CASSDGTALNIQYF. The chain joins TRBV7-9 to TRBJ2-4, with D possibly being TRBD1 or TRBD2 (5 bases each). Germline V gene lookup returns CDR1 SEHNR and CDR2 FQNEAQ (reference sequence). The length of the CDR3 is 14 residues. Between the trimmed V and J ends, which lost 6 bases and 7 bases, there was a span of 16 bases.

The chain links TRBV25-1 to TRBJ1-2, with D unresolved. Germline V gives CDR1 MGHDK, CDR2 SYGVNS. Deletions cut 2 bases from V and 6 bases from J, with 16 bases between. This CDR3 has 15 amino acids. The CDR3 protein is CASSEGWSGSHGYTF. The CDR3 nucleotides read TGTGCCAGCAGTGAAGGTTGGTCGGGGTCCCATGGCTACACCTTC.

CDR3 in amino acids: CASSGSGIQETQYF. The CDR3 nucleotides are TGTGCCAGCAGCGGTAGCGGGATCCAAGAGACCCAGTACTTC. The chain is built from TRBV9 and TRBJ2-5; 8 bases are a match to TRBD2. Germline trimming cut 3 bases from V and 1 base from J; bases unmatched to any gene: 2. The CDR3 has 14 residues. Germline V lookup: CDR1 SGDLS, CDR2 YYNGEE.

V is TRBV5-1 and J is TRBJ2-1; 12 positions agree with TRBD2. V lost 4 bases, J lost 3 bases, and 2 bases stayed unmatched. Germline V gene lookup returns CDR1 SGHRS and CDR2 YFSETQ. The CDR3 extends over 15 amino acids. Here the CDR3 reads CASSTGLAGYNEQFF. Written as DNA, the CDR3 is TGCGCCAGCAGCACGGGACTAGCGGGCTACAATGAGCAGTTCTTC.

This rearrangement joins TRBV28 to TRBJ2-2; D is uncertain. Trimming cost V 3 bases and J 0 bases, with 14 bases left between them. Per the germline V gene, CDR1 is MDHEN and CDR2 is SYDVKM. The CDR3 has 17 amino acids. The CDR3 region has the DNA TGTGCCAGCAGTTTTCGCACAACGTTCTCGAACACCGGGGAGCTGTTTTTT. It codes for CASSFRTTFSNTGELFF.

V gene TRBV6-1 combines with J gene TRBJ2-1; tentative D call: TRBD1 (5 bases). Germline V lookup: CDR1 MNHNS, CDR2 SASEGT. With 2 bases removed from V and 10 bases from J, the gap between germline ends came to 15 bases. This CDR3 spans 14 amino acids. This CDR3 is CASSETDTGIEQFF. CDR3 nucleotides: TGTGCCAGCAGTGAAACGGACACTGGAATAGAGCAGTTCTTC.

The J gene is TRBJ2-7, the V gene TRBV28, with D perhaps TRBD1 (5 bases). V was shortened by 3 bases and J by 6 bases, with 15 bases between the two germline ends. This CDR3 is 14 amino acids long. Germline loops: CDR1 MDHEN, CDR2 SYDVKM. CDR3: CASSFDTGSGEQYF. Written as DNA, the CDR3 is TGTGCCAGCAGTTTTGATACAGGTTCCGGCGAGCAGTACTTC.

J is TRBJ1-4 and V is TRBV5-1; D remains unclear. Germline CDR1 reads SGHRS; CDR2 reads YFSETQ. The CDR3 is 17 amino acids. Between the trimmed V and J ends, which lost 4 bases and 2 bases, there was a span of 18 bases. The CDR3 DNA reads TGCGCCAGCAGCCCGGGTATCCGGGGAGGGACTAATGAAAAACTGTTTTTT. It specifies CASSPGIRGGTNEKLFF.